This TCR beta chain was obtained from a study of immune characterization of retroperitoneal liposarcoma. Trimming took 6 bases from V and 0 from J; bases not matched to a gene: 8. The CDR3 length is 16 residues. The germline V gene encodes CDR1 MNHNY and CDR2 SVGAGI (reference sequence). In its sample, this clonotype was seen a few times. TCRdb analysed the PCR reads with MiXCR anew, one entry per CDR3 protein. The sample holds approximately 11,000 distinct CDR3 sequences; around 26% are singletons and the top ten take approximately 9.1%. Sequencing was carried out using tumor tissue. V is TRBV6-6 and J is TRBJ1-1; 9 bases are a match to TRBD1. The sequence derives from a female donor with retroperitoneal liposarcoma. Here the CDR3 reads CASSKDRGGMNTEAFF. In DNA form, the CDR3 reads TGTGCCAGCAGCAAGGACAGGGGCGGGATGAACACTGAAGCTTTCTTT.